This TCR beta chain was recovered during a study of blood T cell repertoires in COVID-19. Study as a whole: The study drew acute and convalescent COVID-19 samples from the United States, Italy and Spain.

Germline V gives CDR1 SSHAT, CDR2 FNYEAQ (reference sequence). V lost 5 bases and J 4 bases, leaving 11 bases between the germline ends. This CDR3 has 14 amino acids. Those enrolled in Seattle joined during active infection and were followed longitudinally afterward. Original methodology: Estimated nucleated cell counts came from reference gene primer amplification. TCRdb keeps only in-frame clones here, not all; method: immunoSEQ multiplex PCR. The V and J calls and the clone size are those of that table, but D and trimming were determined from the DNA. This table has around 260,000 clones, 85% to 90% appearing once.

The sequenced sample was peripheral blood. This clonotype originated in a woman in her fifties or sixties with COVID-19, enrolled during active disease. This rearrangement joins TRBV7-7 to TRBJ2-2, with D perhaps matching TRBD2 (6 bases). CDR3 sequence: CASSAIGGTGELFF. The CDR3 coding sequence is TGTGCCAGCAGCGCTATCGGGGGCACCGGGGAGCTGTTTTTT.